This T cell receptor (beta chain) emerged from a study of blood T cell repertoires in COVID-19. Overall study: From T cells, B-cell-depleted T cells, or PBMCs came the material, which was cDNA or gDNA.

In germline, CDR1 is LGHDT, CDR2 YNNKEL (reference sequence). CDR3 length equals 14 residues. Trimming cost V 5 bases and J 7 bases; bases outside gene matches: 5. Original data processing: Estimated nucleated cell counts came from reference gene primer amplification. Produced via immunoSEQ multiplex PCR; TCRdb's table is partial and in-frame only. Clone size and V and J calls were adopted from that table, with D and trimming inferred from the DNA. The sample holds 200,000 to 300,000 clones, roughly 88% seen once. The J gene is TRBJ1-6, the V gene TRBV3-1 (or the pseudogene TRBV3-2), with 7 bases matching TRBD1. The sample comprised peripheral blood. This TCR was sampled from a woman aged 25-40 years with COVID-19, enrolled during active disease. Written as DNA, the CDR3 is TGTGCCAGCAGCGCGGGACAGCAAAATTCACCCCTCCACTTT. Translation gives CASSAGQQNSPLHF.